This T cell receptor beta chain was obtained from a study of shared clonotypes between healthy human individuals. Study-level background: Three CD4 naive, three CD4 memory, two CD8 naive and one CD8 memory plate were used per donor.

Findings and caveats of the study: On the whole, naive subsets had larger estimated richness than memory subsets had. Clonotypes that were shared across a few donors made up 4% to 6% of naive CD4 clonotypes.

The CDR3 has 15 residues. The germline CDR1 and CDR2 sequences are SEHNR and FQNEAQ (reference sequence). Trimming took off 1 base at V and 0 bases at J, with 7 bases between the two ends. Note on this clone: What it binds is unknown. Additional DNA sequences in this sample encode the identical CDR3.

Measured with immunoSEQ multiplex PCR; TCRdb has only the in-frame clones, and not every one. This table has some 2.4 million clones, 93% appearing once. Nashville, Tennessee was home to all donors, who were Caucasian adults. The receptor was derived from a man aged 18 to 30 in good health. Some clones in this sample may be carry-over from other donors' samples. The sequenced material came from naive CD4+ T cells from PBMCs. Subset here: CD45RA+ positively selected. The V gene is TRBV7-9, the J gene TRBJ2-1; D remains unclear. CDR3 sequence: CASSLGASSYNEQFF. DNA of the CDR3: TGTGCCAGCAGCTTAGGAGCGAGCTCCTACAATGAGCAGTTCTTC.